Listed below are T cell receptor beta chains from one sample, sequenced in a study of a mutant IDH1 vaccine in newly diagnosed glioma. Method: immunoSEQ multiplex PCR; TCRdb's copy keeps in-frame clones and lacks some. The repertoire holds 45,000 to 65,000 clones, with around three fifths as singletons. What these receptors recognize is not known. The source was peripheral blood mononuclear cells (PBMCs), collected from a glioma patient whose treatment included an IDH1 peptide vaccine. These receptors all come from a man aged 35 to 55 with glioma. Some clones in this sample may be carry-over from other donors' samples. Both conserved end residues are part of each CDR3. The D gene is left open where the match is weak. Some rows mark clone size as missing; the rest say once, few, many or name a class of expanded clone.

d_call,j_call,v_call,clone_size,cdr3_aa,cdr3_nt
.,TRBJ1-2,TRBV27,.,CASSFRANYGYTF,TGTGCCAGCAGTTTTCGAGCTAACTATGGCTACACCTTC
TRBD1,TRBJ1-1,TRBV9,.,CASSVEGTGVTEAFF,TGTGCCAGCAGCGTAGAAGGGACAGGGGTCACTGAAGCTTTCTTT
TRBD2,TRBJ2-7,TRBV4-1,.,CASSLHHWGGGADYEQYF,TGCGCCAGCAGCCTTCATCACTGGGGCGGGGGGGCGGATTACGAGCAGTACTTC
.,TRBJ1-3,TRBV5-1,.,CASSLAVVYPGNTIYF,TGCGCCAGCAGCTTGGCGGTGGTATACCCTGGAAACACCATATATTTT
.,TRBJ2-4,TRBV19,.,CASRGKGAKNIQYF,TGTGCCAGTAGAGGGAAAGGGGCCAAAAACATTCAGTACTTC
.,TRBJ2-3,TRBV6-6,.,CASTGAEGARDTQYF,TGTGCCAGCACAGGAGCGGAGGGGGCGCGAGATACGCAGTATTTT
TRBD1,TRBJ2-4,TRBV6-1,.,CASTGGAKNIQYF,TGTGCCAGCACAGGGGGCGCCAAAAACATTCAGTACTTC
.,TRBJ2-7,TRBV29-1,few,CSVEDLGRTYEQYF,TGCAGCGTTGAAGATTTGGGGAGGACCTACGAGCAGTACTTC
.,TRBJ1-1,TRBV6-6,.,CAAHRGVGNTEAFF,TGTGCCGCACATAGGGGGGTCGGTAACACTGAAGCTTTCTTT
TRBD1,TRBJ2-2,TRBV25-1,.,CASSEWGTGRTGELFF,TGTGCCAGCAGTGAATGGGGGACAGGGCGCACCGGGGAGCTGTTTTTT
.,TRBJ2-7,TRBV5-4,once,CASSFGTEGGYEQYF,TGTGCCAGCAGCTTCGGGACCGAAGGAGGCTACGAGCAGTACTTC
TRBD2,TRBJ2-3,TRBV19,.,CASRKRGATDTQYF,TGTGCCAGTAGGAAGCGGGGGGCCACAGATACGCAGTATTTT
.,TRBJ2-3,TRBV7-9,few,CASSLAGNTQYF,TGTGCCAGCAGCTTAGCAGGGAATACGCAGTATTTT
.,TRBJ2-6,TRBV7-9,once,CASSLRDPGANVLTF,TGTGCCAGCAGCTTAAGGGACCCTGGGGCCAACGTCCTGACTTTC
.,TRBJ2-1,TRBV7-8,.,CASSLARLGGGEQFF,TGTGCCAGCAGCTTAGCGCGACTAGGGGGGGGTGAGCAGTTCTTC
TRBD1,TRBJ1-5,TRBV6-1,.,CASTPGQGATQPQHF,TGTGCCAGCACCCCGGGACAGGGGGCGACTCAGCCCCAGCATTTT
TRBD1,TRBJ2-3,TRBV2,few,CASRTGLTDTQYF,TGTGCCAGTCGGACAGGGCTAACAGATACGCAGTATTTT
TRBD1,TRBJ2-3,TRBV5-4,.,CASSLGQGRFTDTQYF,TGTGCCAGCAGCTTGGGACAGGGGAGATTTACAGATACGCAGTATTTT
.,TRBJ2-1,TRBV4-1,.,CASSQDPGTPYNEQFF,TGCGCCAGCAGCCAAGATCCCGGGACTCCCTACAATGAGCAGTTCTTC
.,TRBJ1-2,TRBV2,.,CASSEGHYGYTF,TGTGCCAGCAGTGAAGGGCACTATGGCTACACCTTC
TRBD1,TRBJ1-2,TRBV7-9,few,CASSLAGGEGGYTF,TGTGCCAGCAGCTTAGCAGGGGGCGAAGGTGGCTACACCTTC
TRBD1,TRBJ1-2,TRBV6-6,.,CASSLDRNGYTF,TGTGCCAGCAGTTTGGACAGGAATGGCTACACCTTC
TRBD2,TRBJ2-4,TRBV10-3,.,CAIGTSAEDIQYF,TGTGCCATAGGGACTAGCGCTGAGGACATTCAGTACTTC
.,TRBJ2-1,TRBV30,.,CAWTHRAGGGNEQFF,TGTGCCTGGACCCACCGGGCAGGGGGGGGCAATGAGCAGTTCTTC
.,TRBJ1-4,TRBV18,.,CASSTGQKLFF,TGTGCCAGCTCCACCGGCCAAAAACTGTTTTTT
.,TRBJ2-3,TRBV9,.,CASSVATGVGLGDTQYF,TGTGCCAGCAGCGTAGCTACCGGGGTGGGCCTTGGGGATACGCAGTATTTT
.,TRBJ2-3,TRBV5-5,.,CASSLYTDTQYF,TGTGCCAGCAGTTTGTACACAGATACGCAGTATTTT
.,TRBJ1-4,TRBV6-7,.,CASSSGGGSNEKLFF,TGTGCCAGCAGTTCCGGGGGTGGGAGTAATGAAAAACTGTTTTTT
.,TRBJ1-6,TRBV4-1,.,CASSQGPGMNSPLHF,TGCGCCAGCAGCCAAGGCCCAGGGATGAATTCACCCCTCCACTTT
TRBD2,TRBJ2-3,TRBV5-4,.,CASSFGGASDTQYF,TGTGCCAGCAGCTTCGGGGGGGCTTCAGATACGCAGTATTTT
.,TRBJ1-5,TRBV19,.,CASSIVGNQPQHF,TGTGCCAGTAGTATTGTGGGTAATCAGCCCCAGCATTTT
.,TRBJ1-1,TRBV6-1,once,CASSEVRSNRPEAFF,TGTGCCAGCAGTGAAGTCCGCTCCAACCGGCCTGAAGCTTTCTTT
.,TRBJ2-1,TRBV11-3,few,CASSEGGITYNEQFF,TGTGCCAGCAGCGAGGGCGGGATTACCTACAATGAGCAGTTCTTC
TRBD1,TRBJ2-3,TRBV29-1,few,CSVGQGETTDTQYF,TGCAGCGTTGGACAGGGGGAGACCACAGATACGCAGTATTTT
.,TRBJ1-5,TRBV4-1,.,CASSQGQVGHQPQHF,TGCGCCAGCAGCCAAGGCCAGGTCGGTCATCAGCCCCAGCATTTT
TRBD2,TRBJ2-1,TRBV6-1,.,CASSERSGGADEQFF,TGTGCCAGCAGTGAAAGGAGCGGGGGGGCGGATGAGCAGTTCTTC
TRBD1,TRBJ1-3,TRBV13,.,CASSLDRAANTIYF,TGTGCCAGCAGCTTGGACAGGGCGGCAAACACCATATATTTT
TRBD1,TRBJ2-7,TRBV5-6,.,CASSGRPGQGASEQYF,TGTGCCAGCAGCGGAAGACCGGGACAGGGGGCGTCTGAGCAGTACTTC
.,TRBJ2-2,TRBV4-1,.,CASSQNSGSGELFF,TGCGCCAGCAGCCAGAATTCAGGGTCCGGGGAGCTGTTTTTT
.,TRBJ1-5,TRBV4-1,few,CASSPGGLDQPQHF,TGCGCCAGCAGCCCCGGGGGGCTCGATCAGCCCCAGCATTTT
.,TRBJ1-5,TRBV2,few,CASSENQGSQPQHF,TGTGCCAGCAGTGAGAACCAGGGGAGTCAGCCCCAGCATTTT
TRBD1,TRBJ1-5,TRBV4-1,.,CASSQDGTGGTYSNQPQHF,TGCGCCAGCAGCCAGGACGGGACAGGGGGAACCTATAGCAATCAGCCCCAGCATTTT
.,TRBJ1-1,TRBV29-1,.,CSVGTGGNTEAFF,TGCAGCGTGGGTACGGGGGGGAACACTGAAGCTTTCTTT
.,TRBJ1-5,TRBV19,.,CASSPSSVSQPQHF,TGTGCCAGTAGTCCGAGCTCGGTCAGTCAGCCCCAGCATTTT
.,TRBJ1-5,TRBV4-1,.,CASSQDGGFGNQPQHF,TGCGCCAGCAGCCAAGATGGGGGGTTTGGCAATCAGCCCCAGCATTTT
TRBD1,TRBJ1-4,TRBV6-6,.,CASNHRQGSTNEKLFF,TGTGCCAGCAACCACCGACAGGGGTCGACTAATGAAAAACTGTTTTTT
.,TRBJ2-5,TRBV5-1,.,CASNVFPDHGGTQYF,TGCGCCAGCAACGTCTTCCCGGACCACGGGGGGACCCAGTACTTC
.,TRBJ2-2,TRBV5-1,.,CASSTEITGELFF,TGCGCCAGCAGCACCGAGATCACCGGGGAGCTGTTTTTT
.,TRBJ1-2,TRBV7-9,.,CASSLAVGRGHYGYTF,TGTGCCAGCAGCTTAGCGGTGGGCAGGGGCCACTATGGCTACACCTTC
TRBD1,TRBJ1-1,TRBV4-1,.,CASSQEDWEDRENTEAFF,TGCGCCAGCAGCCAAGAGGATTGGGAGGACAGGGAGAACACTGAAGCTTTCTTT
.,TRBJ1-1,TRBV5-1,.,CASSTLGPMNTEAFF,TGCGCCAGCAGCACCTTAGGGCCGATGAACACTGAAGCTTTCTTT
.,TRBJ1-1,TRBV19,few,CASSIASGNTEAFF,TGTGCCAGTAGTATAGCATCAGGGAACACTGAAGCTTTCTTT